These 30 T cell receptor beta chains came from one sample sequenced in a study of T cell responses to AZD1222 COVID-19 vaccine. The data were produced by immunoSEQ multiplex PCR, yet TCRdb's version contains in-frame clones alone and is incomplete. The sample contains around 120,000 clones, about 86% of which appear only once. Sequenced material: peripheral blood, taken 28 days after the second AZD1222 dose. These receptors came from an adult who received the AZD1222 COVID-19 vaccine.

This clone was seen a handful of times. The chain links TRBV19 to TRBJ2-1, with no clear D. The CDR3 covers 13 residues. Trimming took 4 bases from V and 0 from J, leaving 4 bases between them. The germline V gene has CDR1 LNHDA and CDR2 SQIVND (reference sequence). The CDR3 bases are TGTGCCAGTAGTACTTACTCCTACAATGAGCAGTTCTTC. Translation: CASSTYSYNEQFF.

J is TRBJ1-2 and V is TRBV29-1, with D possibly TRBD1 on 5 matching bases. V gave up 3 bases and J gave up 7 bases, with 6 bases separating them. CDR1 and CDR2 from the germline V gene are SQVTM and ANQGSEA. CDR3 length: 10 amino acids. The CDR3 is CSVDGGGYTF. The CDR3 nucleotides are TGCAGCGTTGATGGGGGTGGCTACACCTTC.

This clone was seen at least ten times. The chain couples TRBV12-3 or TRBV12-4 to TRBJ1-2; D gene uncertain. Trimming took 6 bases from V and 6 from J, leaving 11 bases between them. The CDR3 loop spans 12 amino acids. CDR3 region: CASSQDEDGYTF. CDR3 nucleotide sequence: TGTGCCAGCAGCCAGGACGAGGATGGCTACACCTTC.

The rearrangement joins TRBV7-8 to TRBJ2-1; TRBD2 matches 8 bases. The V gene's germline CDR1 is SGHVS and CDR2 FQNEAQ. Trimming took 8 bases from V and 10 from J; bases not matched to a gene: 25. CDR3 length equals 18 residues. Here the CDR3 DNA reads TGTGCCAGCGATGAGAAGATTCGATCGGGACTAGTCTCTCGCGAGCAGTTCTTC. This encodes CASDEKIRSGLVSREQFF.

This clone is a singleton in its sample. The genes are TRBV10-3 and TRBJ1-6; TRBD1 matches at 7 bases. Germline V gene sequence: CDR1 ENHRY, CDR2 SYGVKD. With 7 bases clipped from V and 6 bases from J, the junction kept 3 bases outside the gene matches. The length of the CDR3 is 13 residues. The CDR3 DNA reads TGTGCCATCACCCGGGACAGTAATTCACCCCTCCACTTT. Translated, it gives CAITRDSNSPLHF.

The chain couples TRBV2 to TRBJ2-7; D not certain. The CDR3 contains 14 residues. Trimming took 7 bases from V and 6 from J, leaving 19 bases between them. From germline, CDR1 is SNHLY and CDR2 FYNNEI. The chain's CDR3 is CASKRPVQTGEQYF. As DNA, the CDR3 is TGTGCCAGCAAACGGCCAGTGCAGACCGGCGAGCAGTACTTC.

This clone was observed once. The chain has TRBV9 and TRBJ2-2, with 7 nucleotides matching TRBD2. The length of the CDR3 is 17 residues. Trimming removed 0 bases from V and 5 bases from J; junction bases left unmatched: 10. Germline-derived CDR1 and CDR2 are SGDLS and YYNGEE. The CDR3 spells CASSVVSGGARTGELFF. CDR3 sequence (DNA): TGTGCCAGCAGCGTAGTATCGGGGGGAGCGCGGACCGGGGAGCTGTTTTTT.

This rearrangement joins TRBV27 to TRBJ1-4; 8 nucleotides agree with TRBD1. The CDR3 sequence is 16 residues long. Germline V gene sequence: CDR1 MNHEY, CDR2 SMNVEV (reference sequence). J lost 6 bases, V lost 6 bases, and 12 bases had no gene match. The DNA for the CDR3 is TGTGCCAGCAGATTCGCCACAGGGGGGTTTGATGAAAAACTGTTTTTT. Protein product: CASRFATGGFDEKLFF.

The chain has TRBV12-3 or TRBV12-4 and TRBJ2-7; 9 bases are a match to TRBD2. V dropped 10 bases and J dropped 5; count of bases not matched to a gene: 6. There are 12 residues in the CDR3. The CDR3, as DNA: TGTGCCACCTCGATAGCGGGAGACGAGCAGTACTTC. It encodes CATSIAGDEQYF.

V usage is TRBV28 and J usage is TRBJ2-1, with D tentatively TRBD2 (5 bases). The germline CDR1 and CDR2 sequences are MDHEN and SYDVKM. This CDR3 contains 16 residues. V lost 3 bases to trimming and J lost 3 bases, with 15 bases between them. The DNA for the CDR3 is TGTGCCAGCAGTTTTTCCGGGATCCGGGGCTACAATGAGCAGTTCTTC. This encodes CASSFSGIRGYNEQFF.

The chain is built from TRBV11-3 and TRBJ2-1, with a weak D call TRBD2 (6 bases). CDR3 length equals 13 residues. Germline values: CDR1 SGHNT, CDR2 YENEEA. V was pared by 5 bases and J by 5 bases, with 10 bases between. The CDR3 sequence is CASSTDYNNEQFF. The CDR3 DNA is TGTGCCAGCAGCACGGACTACAACAATGAGCAGTTCTTC.

The rearrangement links TRBV29-1 to TRBJ2-1; D gene uncertain. This CDR3 is 14 amino acids long. The V and J ends lost 8 bases and 0 bases respectively, with 14 bases between them. Germline loops: CDR1 SQVTM, CDR2 ANQGSEA. The CDR3 reads CSPDSNSSYNEQFF. The CDR3 DNA is TGCAGCCCCGACTCCAACAGCTCCTACAATGAGCAGTTCTTC.

In this sample, this clone turned up once. The chain is built from TRBV10-3 and TRBJ1-3; D is unclear. Trimming took off 0 bases at V and 0 bases at J, with 6 bases between the two ends. Germline CDR1 ENHRY, CDR2 SYGVKD. There are 15 residues in the CDR3. CDR3 sequence: CAISESNSSGNTIYF. CDR3 nucleotides: TGTGCCATCAGTGAGTCGAACAGCTCTGGAAACACCATATATTTT.

This clone was counted ten times or more. The chain has TRBV27 and TRBJ1-5; D may be TRBD1 (5 bases). V was clipped by 8 bases and J by 7 bases, with 6 bases between them. This CDR3 is 10 amino acids long. The germline V gene has CDR1 MNHEY and CDR2 SMNVEV (reference sequence). The chain's CDR3 is CASGAQPQHF. The CDR3 DNA sequence: TGTGCCAGCGGGGCCCAGCCCCAGCATTTT.

This clone has more than one count but fewer than ten. The rearrangement links TRBV7-3 to TRBJ2-3; a weak D match, TRBD2 (7 bases). CDR1 and CDR2 (germline): SGHTA, FQGTGA. The CDR3 covers 15 residues. V was cut by 5 bases and J by 4 bases, with 16 bases left in between. For the CDR3, the DNA is TGTGCCAGCAGCCAACCAGGCGGGGGCCCAGATACGCAGTATTTT. Amino acid sequence: CASSQPGGGPDTQYF.

The chain joins TRBV3-1 (or the pseudogene TRBV3-2) to TRBJ2-7; maybe TRBD1 (5 bases). The CDR3 sequence is 15 residues long. Trimming stripped 4 bases from V and 6 bases from J, with 19 bases between. CDR1 is LGHDT and CDR2 is YNNKEL in the germline V gene (reference sequence). The CDR3: CASSLTSDSRAEQYF. CDR3 bases: TGTGCCAGCAGCCTTACCAGTGACAGCAGGGCCGAGCAGTACTTC.

The chain is built from TRBV30 and TRBJ2-7, with 10 bases lining up with TRBD2. The CDR3 spans 14 residues. Losses at the gene ends were 1 base for V and 3 bases for J; bases not matched to a gene: 3. Looked up from germline, CDR1 is GTSNPN and CDR2 is SVGIG (reference sequence). The CDR3 loop reads CAWSGTSGYYEQYF. The DNA of the CDR3 is TGTGCCTGGAGTGGGACTAGCGGATACTACGAGCAGTACTTC.

V gene TRBV11-3 combines with J gene TRBJ1-6; D is uncertain. CDR3 length: 16 amino acids. Trimming stripped 1 base from V and 8 bases from J, with 15 bases between. CDR1 is SGHNT, CDR2 YENEEA, per germline. This CDR3 reads CASSLGHRASHSPLHF. The CDR3 nucleotides are TGTGCCAGCAGCTTAGGGCACCGGGCCTCGCATTCACCCCTCCACTTT.

This rearrangement joins TRBV28 to TRBJ1-1, with 7 bases aligning to TRBD1. The V gene's germline CDR1 is MDHEN and CDR2 SYDVKM. J lost 3 bases, V lost 4 bases, and 2 bases had no gene match. The CDR3 is 13 residues long. Written as DNA, the CDR3 is TGTGCCAGCAGTTCACAGGGGTACACTGAAGCTTTCTTT. It yields the protein CASSSQGYTEAFF.

J is TRBJ2-5 and V is TRBV7-6, with TRBD2 matching 13 bases. This CDR3 is built from 18 residues. Germline V CDR1 and CDR2: SGHVS, FNYEAQ. Unmatched junction bases numbered 6, after V lost 1 base and J lost 1 base. CDR3 amino acids: CASSLGRRLAGGQETQYF. The CDR3 DNA reads TGTGCCAGCAGCTTAGGGAGAAGACTAGCGGGAGGCCAAGAGACCCAGTACTTC.

The V and J genes are TRBV7-2 and TRBJ1-1; D is possibly TRBD1 (6 bases). Trimming stripped 3 bases from V and 5 bases from J, with 16 bases between. The CDR3 contains 15 residues. Germline values: CDR1 SGHTA, CDR2 FQGNSA. The CDR3 DNA sequence: TGTGCCAGCAGCTTCGACAGGCCCCCAAAGACTGAAGCTTTCTTT. This translates into CASSFDRPPKTEAFF.

The chain joins TRBV6-5 to TRBJ2-5; D gene uncertain. The CDR3 covers 14 residues. The ends were cut back, 6 bases at V and 0 bases at J, with 11 bases in the middle. Per germline, CDR1 MNHEY and CDR2 SVGAGI. Here the CDR3 DNA reads TGTGCCAGCAGACCGACGCCGTACCAAGAGACCCAGTACTTC. Amino acids: CASRPTPYQETQYF.

The gene calls are TRBV10-2 and TRBJ2-1; TRBD2 might be the D (7 bases). Trimming took off 6 bases at V and 9 bases at J, with 15 bases between the two ends. Germline CDR1 reads WSHSY; CDR2 reads SAAADI. This CDR3 comprises 13 residues. The CDR3 spells CASRLGGGGEQFF. The CDR3 nucleotides are TGCGCCAGCAGGCTGGGCGGGGGCGGTGAGCAGTTCTTC.

The CDR3 region is CASSQDLGGQGNQPQHF. CDR3 bases: TGTGCCAGCAGCCAAGATCTTGGAGGACAGGGTAATCAGCCCCAGCATTTT. The V call is TRBV3-1 (or the pseudogene TRBV3-2), the J call TRBJ1-5, with 8 bases identical to TRBD1. Germline loops: CDR1 LGHDT, CDR2 YNNKEL (reference sequence). CDR3 length: 17 amino acids. Trimming at V came to 0 bases and at J to 4 bases, leaving 8 bases not matched to a gene.

The chain couples TRBV4-2 to TRBJ1-4, with TRBD1 matching 8 bases. The length of the CDR3 is 17 residues. Per the germline V gene, CDR1 is LGHNA and CDR2 is YNFKEQ. Trimming removed 0 bases from V and 8 bases from J; junction bases left unmatched: 11. This chain's CDR3 is CASSQDRRTGYGEKLFF. The DNA for the CDR3 is TGTGCCAGCAGCCAAGATAGGCGGACAGGGTATGGAGAAAAACTGTTTTTT.

This chain connects TRBV7-3 to TRBJ2-5, with 8 positions matching TRBD2. The CDR3 runs 15 residues. Germline V gives CDR1 SGHTA, CDR2 FQGTGA. Unmatched junction bases numbered 14, after V lost 5 bases and J lost 9 bases. For the CDR3, the DNA is TGTGCCAGCAGCGCCTTACCTAGCGGGTCCGGGTCCCAGTACTTC. Translation gives CASSALPSGSGSQYF.

The chain combines TRBV7-2 with TRBJ2-1, with 7 nucleotides matching TRBD2. V was clipped by 5 bases and J by 15 bases; unmatched bases: 10. The CDR3 length is 12 residues. Germline CDR1 is SGHTA and CDR2 is FQGNSA. The CDR3 bases are TGTGCCAGCAGCGAGGGACTACCCAGGCCGTTCTTC. As protein: CASSEGLPRPFF.

This chain connects TRBV27 to TRBJ2-1, with D perhaps matching TRBD1 or TRBD2 (6 bases each). The CDR3 covers 18 residues. Germline CDR1 reads MNHEY; CDR2 reads SMNVEV (reference sequence). The V gene lost 6 bases and the J gene lost 4 bases, with 25 bases spanning the gap. The CDR3 nucleotides read TGTGCCAGCAGGCCGATCGGACTAACAGGGTTTGGGTACAATGAGCAGTTCTTC. This gives the protein CASRPIGLTGFGYNEQFF.

The rearrangement uses TRBV12-3 or TRBV12-4 and TRBJ2-7, with TRBD2 matching over 9 bases. This CDR3 has 13 amino acids. The V segment lost 5 bases and the J segment 4 bases; nucleotides outside the gene matches: 3. CDR3 DNA sequence: TGTGCCAGCAGTCATAGCGGGGGTTACGAGCAGTACTTC. It yields the protein CASSHSGGYEQYF.

This clone was counted only a few times. The chain joins TRBV27 to TRBJ1-1, with TRBD1 identical over 8 bases. The CDR3 totals 17 residues. With V trimmed by 0 bases and J by 1 base, 7 bases remained unmatched. Germline V gene lookup returns CDR1 MNHEY and CDR2 SMNVEV (reference sequence). The CDR3 protein is CASSLSGPQGGNTEAFF. CDR3 bases: TGTGCCAGCAGTTTATCAGGTCCACAGGGGGGGAACACTGAAGCTTTCTTT.